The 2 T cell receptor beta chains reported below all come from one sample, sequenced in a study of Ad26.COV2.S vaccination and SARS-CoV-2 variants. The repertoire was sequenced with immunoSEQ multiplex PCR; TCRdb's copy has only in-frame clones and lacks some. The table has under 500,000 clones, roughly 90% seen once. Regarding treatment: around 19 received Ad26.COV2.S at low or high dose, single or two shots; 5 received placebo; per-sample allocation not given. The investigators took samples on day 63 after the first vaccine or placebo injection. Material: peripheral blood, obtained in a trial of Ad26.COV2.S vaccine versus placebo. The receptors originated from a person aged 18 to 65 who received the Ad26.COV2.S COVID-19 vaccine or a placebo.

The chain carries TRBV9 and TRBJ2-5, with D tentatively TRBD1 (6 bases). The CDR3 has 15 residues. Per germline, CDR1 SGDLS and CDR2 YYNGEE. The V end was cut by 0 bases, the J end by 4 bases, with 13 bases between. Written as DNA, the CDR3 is TGTGCCAGCAGCGTAGCCACAGGGTTGGGAGAGACCCAGTACTTC. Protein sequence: CASSVATGLGETQYF.

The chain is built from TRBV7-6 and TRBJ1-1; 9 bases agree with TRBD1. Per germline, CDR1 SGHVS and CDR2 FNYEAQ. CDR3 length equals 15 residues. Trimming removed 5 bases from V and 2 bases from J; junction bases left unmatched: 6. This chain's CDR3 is CASSPGTGTNTEAFF. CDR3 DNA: TGTGCCAGCAGCCCGGGGACAGGGACAAACACTGAAGCTTTCTTT.